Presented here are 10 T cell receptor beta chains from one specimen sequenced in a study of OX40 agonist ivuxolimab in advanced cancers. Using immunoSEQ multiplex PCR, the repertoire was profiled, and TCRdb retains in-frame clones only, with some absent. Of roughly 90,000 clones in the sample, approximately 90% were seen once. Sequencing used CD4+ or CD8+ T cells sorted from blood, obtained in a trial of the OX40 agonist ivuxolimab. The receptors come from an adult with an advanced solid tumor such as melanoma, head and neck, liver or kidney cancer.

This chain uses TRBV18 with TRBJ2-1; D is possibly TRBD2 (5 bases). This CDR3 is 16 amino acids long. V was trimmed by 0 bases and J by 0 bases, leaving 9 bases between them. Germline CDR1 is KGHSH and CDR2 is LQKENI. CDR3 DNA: TGTGCCAGCTCACCACCGAGCGGTCGCTCCTACAATGAGCAGTTCTTC. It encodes CASSPPSGRSYNEQFF.

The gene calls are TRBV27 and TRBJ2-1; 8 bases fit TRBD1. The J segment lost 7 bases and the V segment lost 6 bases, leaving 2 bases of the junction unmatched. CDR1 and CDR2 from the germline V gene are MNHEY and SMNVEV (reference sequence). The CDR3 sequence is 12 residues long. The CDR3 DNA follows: TGTGCCAGCAGGCGACAGGGGAATGAGCAGTTCTTC. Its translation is CASRRQGNEQFF.

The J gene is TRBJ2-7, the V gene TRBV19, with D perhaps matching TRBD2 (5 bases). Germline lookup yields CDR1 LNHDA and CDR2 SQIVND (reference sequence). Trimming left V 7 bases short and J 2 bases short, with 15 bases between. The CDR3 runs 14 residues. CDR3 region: CASIPSEGPYEQYF. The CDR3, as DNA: TGTGCCAGTATTCCCTCAGAGGGTCCCTACGAGCAGTACTTC.

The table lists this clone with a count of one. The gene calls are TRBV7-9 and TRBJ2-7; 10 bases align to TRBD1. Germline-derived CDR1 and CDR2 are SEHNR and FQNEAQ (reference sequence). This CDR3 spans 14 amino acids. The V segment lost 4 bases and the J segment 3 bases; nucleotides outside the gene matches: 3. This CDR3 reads CASSSGQGDYEQYF. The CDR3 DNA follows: TGTGCCAGCAGCTCCGGACAGGGGGACTACGAGCAGTACTTC. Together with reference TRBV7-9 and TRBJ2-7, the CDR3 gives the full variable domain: DTGVSQNPRHKITKRGQNVTFRCDPISEHNRLYWYRQTLGQGPEFLTYFQNEAQLEKSRLLSDRFSAERPKGSFSTLEIQRTEQGDSAMYLCASSSGQGDYEQYFGPGTRLTVT.

This CDR3 reads CASSSGQGNTYEQYF. CDR3 nucleotides: TGCGCCAGCAGCTCCGGACAGGGGAACACCTACGAGCAGTACTTC. V usage is TRBV5-1 and J usage is TRBJ2-7; 9 bases match TRBD1. V dropped 3 bases and J dropped 2; count of bases not matched to a gene: 6. The length of the CDR3 is 15 residues. Germline values: CDR1 SGHRS, CDR2 YFSETQ.

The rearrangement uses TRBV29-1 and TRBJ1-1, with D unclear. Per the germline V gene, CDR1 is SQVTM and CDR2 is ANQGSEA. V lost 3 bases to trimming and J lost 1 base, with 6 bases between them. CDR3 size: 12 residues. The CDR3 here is CSVEGRNTEAFF. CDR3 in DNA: TGCAGCGTTGAGGGCAGGAACACTGAAGCTTTCTTT.

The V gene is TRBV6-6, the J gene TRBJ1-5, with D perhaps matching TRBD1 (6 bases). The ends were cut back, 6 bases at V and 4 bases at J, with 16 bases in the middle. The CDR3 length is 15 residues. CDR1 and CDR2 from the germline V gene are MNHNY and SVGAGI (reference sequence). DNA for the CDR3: TGTGCCAGCAGGGACCGGGACATCCAAAATCAGCCCCAGCATTTT. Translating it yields CASRDRDIQNQPQHF.

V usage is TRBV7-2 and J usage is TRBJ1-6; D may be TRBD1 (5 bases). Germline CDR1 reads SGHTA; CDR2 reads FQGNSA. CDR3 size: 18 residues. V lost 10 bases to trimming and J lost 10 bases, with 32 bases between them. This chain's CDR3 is CATTRVYRGGDGGSPLHF. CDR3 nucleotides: TGTGCCACCACCCGAGTCTATCGTGGGGGGGACGGCGGATCACCCCTCCACTTT.

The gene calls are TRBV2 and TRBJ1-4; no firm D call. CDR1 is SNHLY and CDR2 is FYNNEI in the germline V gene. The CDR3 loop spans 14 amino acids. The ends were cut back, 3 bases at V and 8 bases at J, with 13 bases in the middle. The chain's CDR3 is CASSDFPGYEKLFF. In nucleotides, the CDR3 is TGTGCCAGCAGTGATTTCCCGGGGTACGAAAAACTGTTTTTT.

CDR3 DNA sequence: TGCAGCGTTGAAAACAGGGGCTCCGGGGCCAACGTCCTGACTTTC. It encodes CSVENRGSGANVLTF. The rearrangement uses TRBV29-1 and TRBJ2-6, with 7 positions matching TRBD1. CDR1 is SQVTM, CDR2 ANQGSEA, per germline. The V segment lost 2 bases and the J segment 4 bases; nucleotides outside the gene matches: 5. This CDR3 is built from 15 residues.